These 14 T cell receptor beta chains share one sample of origin, sequenced in a study of control samples from healthy donors and cancer patients. Produced via immunoSEQ multiplex PCR; TCRdb's table is partial and in-frame only. The sample lists tens of thousands of clones; about four fifths were seen once. Source material: blood. The receptors come from a man between 45 and 60 years old in good health.

The chain links TRBV7-8 to TRBJ2-7, with 10 bases identical to TRBD2. CDR3 size: 14 residues. CDR1 is SGHVS and CDR2 is FQNEAQ in the germline V gene. The junction had 2 bases not matched to a gene; V was cut back by 3 bases and J by 3 bases. Here the CDR3 reads CASSLGLASYEQYF. CDR3 nucleotides: TGTGCCAGCAGCTTGGGACTAGCGAGCTACGAGCAGTACTTC.

CDR3 loop: CAWSGQGYQPQHF. The CDR3 DNA sequence: TGTGCCTGGAGTGGACAGGGGTATCAGCCCCAGCATTTT. The rearrangement joins TRBV30 to TRBJ1-5; 8 bases are shared with TRBD1. The CDR3 is 13 residues long. J was trimmed by 5 bases and V by 1 base; bases with no gene match: 1. Per the germline V gene, CDR1 is GTSNPN and CDR2 is SVGIG (reference sequence).

The rearrangement links TRBV4-3 to TRBJ2-1; D is unresolved. Trimming removed 0 bases from V and 9 bases from J, with 6 bases in between. This CDR3 has 12 amino acids. Germline-derived CDR1 and CDR2 are LGHNA and YSLEER. This chain's CDR3 is CASSQDWGEQFF. CDR3 bases: TGCGCCAGCAGCCAAGATTGGGGTGAGCAGTTCTTC.

The J gene is TRBJ2-3, the V gene TRBV7-2; D unclear. The CDR3 is 15 residues long. V gave up 5 bases and J gave up 1 base, with 13 bases separating them. The germline V gene has CDR1 SGHTA and CDR2 FQGNSA. The CDR3 coding sequence is TGTGCCAGCAGCCCGGGTAACGTAGGCACAGATACGCAGTATTTT. Residues: CASSPGNVGTDTQYF.

The gene calls are TRBV28 and TRBJ1-3, with D tentatively TRBD1 (6 bases). Germline V gene data show CDR1 as MDHEN and CDR2 as SYDVKM. CDR3 size: 16 residues. Trimming removed 7 bases at V and 0 bases at J, with 16 bases between. CDR3 sequence (DNA): TGTGCCAGCATTGGTCCGACAGGTATCTCTGGAAACACCATATATTTT. Amino acid sequence: CASIGPTGISGNTIYF.

The chain employs TRBV5-6 and TRBJ2-7; 9 bases agree with TRBD1. The ends lost 7 bases at V and 2 bases at J; junction bases unmatched: 10. The CDR3 loop spans 15 amino acids. The germline V gene encodes CDR1 SGHDT and CDR2 YYEEEE. The CDR3, as DNA: TGTGCCAGCGGACTGCGACAGGGGGATACCTACGAGCAGTACTTC. Translated, it gives CASGLRQGDTYEQYF. Based on the CDR3 plus reference TRBV5-6 and TRBJ2-7, the full variable domain is DAGVTQSPTHLIKTRGQQVTLRCSPKSGHDTVSWYQQALGQGPQFIFQYYEEEERQRGNFPDRFSGHQFPNYSSELNVNALLLGDSALYLCASGLRQGDTYEQYFGPGTRLTVT.

This clone was recorded once. The DNA for the CDR3 is TGTGCCAGCAGCTTATTTGGGGGGTCGAACACCGGGGAGCTGTTTTTT. Encoded protein: CASSLFGGSNTGELFF. The chain combines TRBV7-2 with TRBJ2-2, with a tentative D call TRBD2 (6 bases). Per germline, CDR1 SGHTA and CDR2 FQGNSA. The V and J ends lost 2 bases and 0 bases respectively, with 10 bases between them. CDR3 size: 16 residues.

CDR3 DNA: TGTGCCAGCAGTCTCCCCTCCCCACAGGGGGGTTATGGCTACACCTTC. Translating it yields CASSLPSPQGGYGYTF. This rearrangement joins TRBV28 to TRBJ1-2, with 8 bases fitting TRBD1. The CDR3 contains 16 residues. The germline gives CDR1 MDHEN, CDR2 SYDVKM. The trim removed 5 bases at V and 5 bases at J, leaving 13 bases unmatched.

The rearrangement links TRBV10-3 to TRBJ1-1; 9 nucleotides match TRBD1. The CDR3 is 13 amino acids. Germline V gene sequence: CDR1 ENHRY, CDR2 SYGVKD. V lost 11 bases to trimming and J lost 4 bases; unmatched junction nucleotides: 8. The CDR3 nucleotides read TGTGCCGCCACAGGGGGCGCGCTCACTGAAGCTTTCTTT. It yields the protein CAATGGALTEAFF.

The chain employs TRBV11-3 and TRBJ2-3, with D hard to call. The CDR3 spans 15 residues. The germline CDR1 and CDR2 sequences are SGHNT and YENEEA. The V end lost 3 bases, the J end lost 2 bases, and 12 bases lay between the germline ends. CDR3 sequence reads: CASSFKQTFTDTQYF. DNA for the CDR3: TGTGCCAGCAGCTTCAAGCAGACCTTCACAGATACGCAGTATTTT.

V and J are TRBV3-1 (or the pseudogene TRBV3-2) and TRBJ2-2; D may correspond to TRBD1 or TRBD2 (5 bases each). CDR1 and CDR2 from the germline V gene are LGHDT and YNNKEL (reference sequence). V dropped 2 bases and J dropped 8 bases, with 15 bases sitting between them. The CDR3 is 15 residues long. The CDR3 nucleotides are TGTGCCAGCAGCCAAACGGGACCCCTACAAGGGGAGCTGTTTTTT. Encoded protein: CASSQTGPLQGELFF.

V gene TRBV29-1 combines with J gene TRBJ2-3; 9 bases map to TRBD2. Germline lookup yields CDR1 SQVTM and CDR2 ANQGSEA. The CDR3 has 14 amino acids. Trimming removed 8 bases from V and 4 bases from J; junction bases left unmatched: 10. The CDR3 sequence: CSPRLAGDPDTQYF. The CDR3 DNA is TGCAGCCCACGTTTAGCGGGAGATCCAGATACGCAGTATTTT.

V and J are TRBV24-1 and TRBJ2-1; D is undetermined. In germline, CDR1 is KGHDR, CDR2 SFDVKD. V shed 7 bases and J shed 0 bases, with 9 bases lying between them. The CDR3 covers 14 residues. CDR3 coding DNA: TGTGCCACCAGGGCGAGGAGCTCCTACAATGAGCAGTTCTTC. As protein: CATRARSSYNEQFF.

The chain recombines TRBV28 with TRBJ1-5; 10 bases fit TRBD1. Trimming took 6 bases from V and 7 from J; bases not matched to a gene: 18. This CDR3 has 18 residues. Germline-derived CDR1 and CDR2 are MDHEN and SYDVKM. DNA for the CDR3: TGTGCCAGCAGGCACCCCTCCTCCGGGACAGGGGTTAGCCAGCCCCAGCATTTT. Translated: CASRHPSSGTGVSQPQHF.